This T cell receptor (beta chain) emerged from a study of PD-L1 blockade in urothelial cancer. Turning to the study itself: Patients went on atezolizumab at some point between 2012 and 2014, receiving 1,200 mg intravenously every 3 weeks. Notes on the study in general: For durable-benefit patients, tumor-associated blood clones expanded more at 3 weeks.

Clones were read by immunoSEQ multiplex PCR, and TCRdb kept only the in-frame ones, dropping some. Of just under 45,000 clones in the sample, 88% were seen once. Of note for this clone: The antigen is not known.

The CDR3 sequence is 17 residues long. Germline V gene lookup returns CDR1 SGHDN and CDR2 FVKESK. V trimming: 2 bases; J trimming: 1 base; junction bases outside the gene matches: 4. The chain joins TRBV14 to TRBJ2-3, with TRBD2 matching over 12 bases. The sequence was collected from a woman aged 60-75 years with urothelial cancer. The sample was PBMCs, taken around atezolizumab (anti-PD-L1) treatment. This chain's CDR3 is CASSQLGLAGGTDTQYF. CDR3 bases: TGTGCCAGCAGCCAATTGGGACTAGCGGGTGGCACAGATACGCAGTATTTT.